These 15 T cell receptor beta chains were all obtained from the same sample, sequenced in a study of blood T cell repertoires in COVID-19 (dated by TCRdb to the early 2020s). Library method: the immunoSEQ multiplex PCR assay. As stored in TCRdb, this immuneACCESS dataset retains in-frame rearrangements with V and J assigned. A fraction of the clones does not appear; measured against another copy, unresolved V genes explain less than half of the discrepancy, and the remainder lacks a known reason. The sample yields roughly 140,000 clones; 80% were counted once. The ten largest clones represent roughly 5.3% of the sample. Sequencing was done on a sample of peripheral blood. The source of these receptors is a woman aged 45-59 years with acute or convalescent COVID-19.

The chain uses TRBV2 and TRBJ1-5, with D unresolved. V was shortened by 4 bases and J by 4 bases, with 11 bases between the two germline ends. The CDR3 runs to 14 residues. Germline CDR1 and CDR2: SNHLY and FYNNEI. The CDR3 nucleotides read TGTGCCAGCAGTGTTCGCAGAATTAATCAGCCCCAGCATTTT. Protein sequence: CASSVRRINQPQHF.

CDR3 nucleotide sequence: TGTGCCAGCAGGATAGACAGGGATAACTATGGCTACACCTTC. Translating gives CASRIDRDNYGYTF. The chain has TRBV6-5 and TRBJ1-2; 7 positions agree with TRBD1. CDR3 length: 14 residues. The V gene's germline CDR1 is MNHEY and CDR2 SVGAGI. Trimming removed 6 bases from V and 1 base from J; junction bases left unmatched: 5.

The chain links TRBV3-1 (or the pseudogene TRBV3-2) to TRBJ1-1, with TRBD1 matching over 8 bases. Germline loops: CDR1 LGHDT, CDR2 YNNKEL (reference sequence). This CDR3 has 14 residues. V lost 4 bases, J lost 5 bases, and 6 bases stayed unmatched. The CDR3 DNA reads as TGTGCCAGCAGCCGACAGGGGTATCGGACTGAAGCTTTCTTT. Translating gives CASSRQGYRTEAFF.

The CDR3 DNA reads TGTGCCAGCAGCCCCCAATCGACAGGAGAAGCTTTCTTT. Encoded protein: CASSPQSTGEAFF. The rearrangement links TRBV7-3 to TRBJ1-1; D is perhaps TRBD1 (6 bases). This CDR3 region has 13 residues. Deletions cut 5 bases from V and 8 bases from J, with 15 bases between. Germline CDR1 SGHTA, CDR2 FQGTGA.

The V and J genes are TRBV10-3 and TRBJ1-1; 7 positions match TRBD1. J was trimmed by 3 bases and V by 6 bases; bases with no gene match: 7. Germline V gene sequence: CDR1 ENHRY, CDR2 SYGVKD. The length of the CDR3 is 14 residues. Written as DNA, the CDR3 is TGTGCCATCAGGGAGGGGGCTGGAGACACTGAAGCTTTCTTT. This codes for CAIREGAGDTEAFF.

The chain links TRBV19 to TRBJ1-6, with 8 bases identical to TRBD1. Germline CDR1 is LNHDA and CDR2 is SQIVND (reference sequence). The J segment lost 9 bases and the V segment lost 3 bases, leaving 13 bases of the junction unmatched. The CDR3 consists of 17 residues. CDR3 region: CASSISKTGAVGSPLHF. CDR3 DNA sequence: TGTGCCAGTAGTATCTCCAAGACAGGGGCGGTAGGTTCACCCCTCCACTTT.

This chain joins TRBV19 and TRBJ1-5, with D tentatively TRBD1 (5 bases). Germline V gene data show CDR1 as LNHDA and CDR2 as SQIVND (reference sequence). The CDR3 spans 15 residues. V was shortened by 4 bases and J by 1 base, with 11 bases between the two germline ends. The CDR3 bases are TGTGCCAGTAGTACCCTTTCAGGGAGCAATCAGCCCCAGCATTTT. Its translation: CASSTLSGSNQPQHF.

The genes are TRBV9 and TRBJ1-6, with D possibly being TRBD1 (5 bases). The CDR3 totals 15 residues. V was trimmed by 4 bases and J by 6 bases, leaving 14 bases between them. Looked up from germline, CDR1 is SGDLS and CDR2 is YYNGEE. CDR3 DNA: TGTGCCAGCAGCCTACGGGCAGGGATTAATTCACCCCTCCACTTT. Protein product: CASSLRAGINSPLHF.

This clone was seen just once. V and J are TRBV3-1 (or the pseudogene TRBV3-2) and TRBJ1-1; D perhaps matches TRBD1 (5 bases). Germline assignment: CDR1 LGHDT and CDR2 YNNKEL (reference sequence). Trimming took off 3 bases at V and 3 bases at J, with 14 bases between the two ends. The length of the CDR3 is 15 residues. The CDR3 DNA sequence: TGTGCCAGCAGCCAGGTTTCCGGGGGGGACACTGAAGCTTTCTTT. Protein product: CASSQVSGGDTEAFF.

The gene calls are TRBV4-2 and TRBJ1-1; possibly TRBD1 for D (5 bases). V was clipped by 0 bases and J by 1 base, with 12 bases between them. The CDR3 spans 16 residues. Germline V gene data show CDR1 as LGHNA and CDR2 as YNFKEQ. DNA of the CDR3: TGTGCCAGCAGCCAAGATGTGACAGCCAAGAACACTGAAGCTTTCTTT. Its translation: CASSQDVTAKNTEAFF.

This clone came up once. This rearrangement joins TRBV3-1 (or the pseudogene TRBV3-2) to TRBJ2-2; a weak D match, TRBD2 (5 bases). Trimming stripped 4 bases from V and 7 bases from J, with 10 bases between. The CDR3 extends over 13 amino acids. The V gene's germline CDR1 is LGHDT and CDR2 YNNKEL (reference sequence). As DNA, the CDR3 is TGTGCCAGCAGCCGAGGGTTAGGCGGGGAGCTGTTTTTT. Residues: CASSRGLGGELFF.

The rearrangement uses TRBV11-3 and TRBJ2-3; D unclear. Germline V CDR1 and CDR2: SGHNT, YENEEA. The CDR3 is 13 amino acids. V lost 3 bases to trimming and J lost 5 bases, with 9 bases between them. The CDR3 is CASSFVYRDTQYF. The CDR3 DNA sequence: TGTGCCAGCAGCTTCGTGTACAGAGATACGCAGTATTTT.

With respect to this clone: Other DNA sequences from this sample encode an identical CDR3 as well. The rearrangement links TRBV9 to TRBJ2-1, with TRBD2 identical over 9 bases. The J segment lost 3 bases and the V segment lost 0 bases, leaving 1 base of the junction unmatched. The CDR3 is made up of 15 amino acids. CDR1 is SGDLS and CDR2 is YYNGEE in the germline V gene. CDR3 DNA: TGTGCCAGCAGCGTAGATAGCGGGGGCTACAATGAGCAGTTCTTC. This gives the protein CASSVDSGGYNEQFF.

This clone came up once. The V and J genes are TRBV13 and TRBJ2-6; possibly TRBD2 for D (6 bases). Trimming removed 3 bases from V and 2 bases from J, with 8 bases in between. The V gene's germline CDR1 is PRHDT and CDR2 FYEKMQ (reference sequence). The CDR3 spans 15 residues. In nucleotides, the CDR3 is TGTGCCAGCAGCTTGGAGGGAACTGGGGCCAACGTCCTGACTTTC. This gives the protein CASSLEGTGANVLTF.

This clone was picked up a small number of times. The chain recombines TRBV28 with TRBJ1-1, with no clear D. Trimming left V 6 bases short and J 4 bases short, with 15 bases between. CDR1 and CDR2 from the germline V gene are MDHEN and SYDVKM. CDR3 length equals 14 residues. CDR3: CASRGGDSVTEAFF. The CDR3 DNA is TGTGCCAGCAGGGGAGGAGATTCTGTCACTGAAGCTTTCTTT.